The 27 T cell receptor beta chains below come from one sample, sequenced in a study of T cells in Graves' hyperthyroidism and ophthalmopathy. RNA transcripts gave rise to amplified TCR beta CDR3 regions. Carried out on the TCR CDR3, a first-round RT-PCR used the HTBI primer set. TCRdb re-called the multiplex PCR reads with MiXCR, one entry per CDR3 protein. The sample gives more than 450,000 distinct CDR3 sequences, about 14% of which show up once; roughly 13% is in the top ten. The sequenced sample consisted of blood. The receptor source for this set is a woman aged 40 to 50 with Graves' hyperthyroidism.

A word on this clonotype: Sequence at one end of the junction differs from germline and may be a read error. CDR3 coding DNA: TGTGCTAGCAGCTTAGCGGAAACCGGGGAGCTGTTTTTT. It specifies CASSLAETGELFF. The chain has TRBV7-7 and TRBJ2-2; D is perhaps TRBD2 (6 bases). This CDR3 spans 13 amino acids. Germline V gene lookup returns CDR1 SSHAT and CDR2 FNYEAQ (reference sequence).

Ten or more counts support this clonotype. V gene TRBV27 combines with J gene TRBJ2-2, with 8 positions matching TRBD2. The ends lost 5 bases at V and 2 bases at J; junction bases unmatched: 10. This CDR3 has 17 amino acids. CDR1 is MNHEY, CDR2 SMNVEV, per germline (reference sequence). The CDR3 sequence: CASSTFVLAENTGELFF. CDR3 in DNA: TGTGCCAGCAGTACTTTTGTACTAGCGGAAAACACCGGGGAGCTGTTTTTT.

This clonotype showed up many times. The junction shows a germline mismatch at one end, possibly a read error. The chain carries TRBV28 and TRBJ1-5, with D possibly matching TRBD1 (5 bases). Germline CDR1 reads MDHEN; CDR2 reads SYDVKM. The CDR3 totals 17 residues. For the CDR3, the DNA is TGTGCCAGCAGTTTCGGGGCGGGGGGGACGGGCAAACAGCCCCAGCATTTT. Amino acids: CASSFGAGGTGKQPQHF.

The table lists this clonotype with a count of one. This rearrangement joins TRBV3-1 to TRBJ1-2, with 9 nucleotides matching TRBD1. Germline CDR1 and CDR2: LGHDT and YNNKEL (reference sequence). This CDR3 has 17 residues. With V trimmed by 0 bases and J by 3 bases, 8 bases remained unmatched. CDR3 coding DNA: TGTGCCAGCAGCCAAGAAGCCGGGACAGGGTTTTACTATGGCTACACCTTC. As protein: CASSQEAGTGFYYGYTF.

This clonotype was detected ten times or more. The chain combines TRBV28 with TRBJ2-1; perhaps TRBD2 as D (5 bases). V shed 5 bases and J shed 7 bases, with 21 bases lying between them. CDR1 is MDHEN, CDR2 SYDVKM, per germline. This CDR3 is built from 16 residues. CDR3 amino acids: CASSTSRAGGWNEQFF. The DNA of the CDR3 is TGTGCCAGCAGTACCAGTCGGGCGGGCGGATGGAATGAGCAGTTCTTC.

CDR3: CASSLEGLVYTGELFF. Written as DNA, the CDR3 is TGTGCCAGCAGCTTAGAGGGACTAGTGTACACCGGGGAGCTGTTTTTT. The chain combines TRBV13 with TRBJ2-2, with TRBD2 matching over 8 bases. J gave up 3 bases and V 1 base, and 4 bases lay outside the gene matches. The CDR3 contains 16 residues. CDR1 PRHDT and CDR2 FYEKMQ come from the germline V gene (reference sequence). Full variable domain (missing parts from reference TRBV13 and TRBJ2-2): AAGVIQSPRHLIKEKRETATLKCYPIPRHDTVYWYQQGPGQDPQFLISFYEKMQSDKGSIPDRFSAQQFSDYHSELNMSSLELGDSALYFCASSLEGLVYTGELFFGEGSRLTVL.

A note on this clonotype: A single base separates this from a much larger clone, so it may be a read error. This chain joins TRBV27 and TRBJ2-3; D unclear. Trimming took off 6 bases at V and 2 bases at J, with 12 bases between the two ends. Germline lookup yields CDR1 MNHEY and CDR2 SMNVEV (reference sequence). The CDR3 has 14 amino acids. The CDR3 here is CASSVGNSTDTQYF. As DNA, the CDR3 is TGTGCCAGCAGCGTCGGTAATTCCACAGATACGCAGTATTTT.

In this sample, this clonotype turned up once. The rearrangement links TRBV29-1 to TRBJ2-7; D remains ambiguous. The CDR3 covers 12 residues. CDR1 and CDR2 (germline): SQVTM, ANQGSEA. The V gene lost 4 bases and the J gene lost 2 bases, with 9 bases spanning the gap. In DNA form, the CDR3 reads TGCAGCGTTGCCCAGCCAACCTACGAGCAGTACTTC. Encoded protein: CSVAQPTYEQYF.

The chain links TRBV20-1 to TRBJ1-4; D not certain. Trimming took off 3 bases at V and 8 bases at J, with 10 bases between the two ends. There are 12 residues in the CDR3. CDR1 is DFQATT, CDR2 SNEGSKA, per germline (reference sequence). The chain's CDR3 is CSASSGWEKLFF. CDR3 DNA sequence: TGCAGTGCTAGTTCGGGGTGGGAAAAACTGTTTTTT.

The chain uses TRBV29-1 and TRBJ1-4; a weak D match, TRBD1 (5 bases). Trimming stripped 6 bases from V and 2 bases from J, with 19 bases between. The CDR3 consists of 16 residues. Looked up from germline, CDR1 is SQVTM and CDR2 is ANQGSEA. Here the CDR3 reads CSVGAQGGRTNEKLFF. CDR3 bases: TGCAGCGTGGGCGCTCAGGGTGGGAGGACTAATGAAAAACTGTTTTTT.

This chain connects TRBV7-8 to TRBJ1-4, with a tentative D call TRBD1 (6 bases). Germline V CDR1 and CDR2: SGHVS, FQNEAQ. The V end lost 5 bases, the J end lost 8 bases, and 18 bases lay between the germline ends. This CDR3 is 15 amino acids long. CDR3 residues: CASSLGGARMEKLFF. The CDR3 bases are TGTGCCAGCAGCCTAGGGGGGGCGCGAATGGAAAAACTGTTTTTT.

This clonotype was seen ten or more times. The rearrangement links TRBV3-1 to TRBJ2-7; 9 positions agree with TRBD1. Trimming cost V 0 bases and J 4 bases; bases outside gene matches: 7. The germline gives CDR1 LGHDT, CDR2 YNNKEL (reference sequence). The CDR3 length is 16 residues. CDR3 nucleotides: TGTGCCAGCAGCCAAGACCGTTGGGGGACAGGGTACGAGCAGTACTTC. Protein product: CASSQDRWGTGYEQYF.

This clonotype was seen ten or more times. This chain links TRBV2 with TRBJ1-5; 9 bases line up with TRBD1. The length of the CDR3 is 14 residues. CDR1 SNHLY and CDR2 FYNNEI come from the germline V gene. The trim removed 7 bases at V and 6 bases at J, leaving 7 bases unmatched. CDR3 sequence: CASTETGGGQPQHF. The CDR3 DNA is TGTGCCAGCACCGAGACAGGGGGTGGTCAGCCCCAGCATTTT. Drawing the rest from reference TRBV2 and TRBJ1-5, the complete variable domain is EPEVTQTPSHQVTQMGQEVILRCVPISNHLYFYWYRQILGQKVEFLVSFYNNEISEKSEIFDDQFSVERPDGSNFTLKIRSTKLEDSAMYFCASTETGGGQPQHFGDGTRLSIL.

This clonotype has ten or more counts. The genes are TRBV28 and TRBJ2-7; maybe TRBD2 (6 bases). Germline V gene lookup returns CDR1 MDHEN and CDR2 SYDVKM. V gave up 6 bases and J gave up 3 bases, with 15 bases separating them. There are 14 residues in the CDR3. CDR3 amino acids: CASRVSGDIYEQYF. DNA for the CDR3: TGTGCCAGCAGGGTGTCGGGGGATATCTACGAGCAGTACTTC.

This clonotype appeared many times. This chain joins TRBV20-1 and TRBJ2-5, with 7 bases lining up with TRBD1. The germline gives CDR1 DFQATT, CDR2 SNEGSKA (reference sequence). The CDR3 loop spans 15 amino acids. With 1 base clipped from V and 1 base from J, the junction kept 6 bases outside the gene matches. The CDR3 here is CSARGLSGGQETQYF. For the CDR3, the DNA is TGCAGTGCTAGAGGGCTATCAGGGGGCCAAGAGACCCAGTACTTC.

At least ten counts were recorded for this clonotype. V usage is TRBV20-1 and J usage is TRBJ2-7; tentative D call: TRBD2 (5 bases). Germline lookup yields CDR1 DFQATT and CDR2 SNEGSKA (reference sequence). The CDR3 has 13 amino acids. Trimming took off 3 bases at V and 0 bases at J, with 9 bases between the two ends. The CDR3 loop is CSASERLSYEQYF. CDR3 bases: TGCAGTGCTAGTGAGCGGCTCTCCTACGAGCAGTACTTC.

This clonotype has ten or more counts. V gene TRBV29-1 combines with J gene TRBJ2-5; TRBD2 matches at 9 bases. This CDR3 region has 13 residues. V shed 4 bases, J shed 5 bases, and the junction held 5 bases outside the gene matches. CDR1 and CDR2 (germline): SQVTM, ANQGSEA. CDR3 nucleotides: TGCAGCGTTGCATTAGCGGGAGAGGAGACCCAGTACTTC. As protein: CSVALAGEETQYF.

This clonotype has a count of ten or more. V and J are TRBV11-2 and TRBJ2-1, with 12 positions matching TRBD1. Per the germline V gene, CDR1 is SGHAT and CDR2 is FQNNGV. This CDR3 contains 16 residues. J gave up 2 bases and V 4 bases, and 3 bases lay outside the gene matches. The CDR3 nucleotides read TGTGCCAGCAGCTCGGGACAGGGGGCCCCCTACAATGAGCAGTTCTTC. This encodes CASSSGQGAPYNEQFF. Based on the CDR3 plus reference TRBV11-2 and TRBJ2-1, the full variable domain is EAGVAQSPRYKIIEKRQSVAFWCNPISGHATLYWYQQILGQGPKLLIQFQNNGVVDDSQLPKDRFSAERLKGVDSTLKIQPAKLEDSAVYLCASSSGQGAPYNEQFFGPGTRLTVL.

This clonotype was counted only a few times. J is TRBJ2-1 and V is TRBV9, with TRBD2 identical over 7 bases. The ends lost 0 bases at V and 10 bases at J; junction bases unmatched: 10. Germline CDR1 is SGDLS and CDR2 is YYNGEE. CDR3 length: 15 residues. The CDR3 loop is CASSVDVGGLREQFF. The CDR3 bases are TGTGCCAGCAGCGTAGATGTGGGAGGGCTAAGAGAGCAGTTCTTC.

The chain carries TRBV12-3 or TRBV12-4 and TRBJ2-7; D might be TRBD1 (6 bases). The CDR3 extends over 16 amino acids. With 3 bases removed from V and 0 bases from J, the gap between germline ends came to 15 bases. The CDR3 region is CASSFRWGHSSYEQYF. The CDR3 nucleotides read TGTGCCAGCAGTTTTCGATGGGGGCACAGCTCCTACGAGCAGTACTTC.

At least ten counts were recorded for this clonotype. The V call is TRBV20-1, the J call TRBJ2-3, with D hard to call. With 4 bases removed from V and 3 bases from J, the gap between germline ends came to 8 bases. Germline V gives CDR1 DFQATT, CDR2 SNEGSKA (reference sequence). The CDR3 has 12 residues. CDR3 in DNA: TGCAGTGCTATGACCCTAACAGATACGCAGTATTTT. It translates to CSAMTLTDTQYF.

The sample holds a few counts of this clonotype. The chain couples TRBV20-1 to TRBJ1-1; maybe TRBD1 (5 bases). CDR1 DFQATT and CDR2 SNEGSKA come from the germline V gene (reference sequence). This CDR3 contains 13 residues. V lost 2 bases and J 3 bases, leaving 10 bases between the germline ends. CDR3 nucleotide sequence: TGCAGTGCTAGACGGGACGGACACACTGAAGCTTTCTTT. Amino acids: CSARRDGHTEAFF.

This clonotype appeared many times. The V gene is TRBV29-1, the J gene TRBJ2-7; 7 bases map to TRBD1. The CDR3 is made up of 14 amino acids. V was pared by 7 bases and J by 2 bases, with 11 bases of the junction left unmatched. Germline V gene data show CDR1 as SQVTM and CDR2 as ANQGSEA. The CDR3 sequence is CSAQGGSIAYEQYF. The DNA of the CDR3 is TGCAGCGCACAAGGGGGCTCAATAGCCTACGAGCAGTACTTC.

The V and J genes are TRBV28 and TRBJ2-7; tentative D call: TRBD1 (6 bases). The CDR3 has 12 amino acids. CDR1 and CDR2 (germline): MDHEN, SYDVKM. V was shortened by 7 bases and J by 9 bases, with 16 bases between the two germline ends. The chain's CDR3 is CASTSKGVWQYF. The CDR3 region has the DNA TGTGCCAGCACTTCAAAGGGGGTGTGGCAGTACTTC. Complete variable domain (other parts from reference TRBV28 and TRBJ2-7): DVKVTQSSRYLVKRTGEKVFLECVQDMDHENMFWYRQDPGLGLRLIYFSYDVKMKEKGDIPEGYSVSREKKERFSLILESASTNQTSMYLCASTSKGVWQYFGPGTRLTVT.

This clonotype was observed many times. The chain uses TRBV28 and TRBJ2-1; TRBD2 might be the D (6 bases). The V end was cut by 0 bases, the J end by 5 bases, with 14 bases between. The CDR3 runs to 16 residues. Germline lookup yields CDR1 MDHEN and CDR2 SYDVKM. The CDR3 here is CASSLWSLATDNEQFF. The CDR3 nucleotides are TGTGCCAGCAGTTTATGGTCGCTAGCGACTGACAATGAGCAGTTCTTC.

Regarding this clonotype: This may stem from a read error, because a much larger clone lies one nucleotide away. The CDR3 ends on some other residue instead of the conserved phenylalanine or tryptophan, so this is likely a read error. V is TRBV30 and J is TRBJ1-5; D is undetermined. Germline-derived CDR1 and CDR2 are GTSNPN and SVGIG (reference sequence). The CDR3 contains 14 residues. The V end lost 2 bases, the J end lost 1 base, and 9 bases lay between the germline ends. The CDR3 reads CAWSRSASNQPQHS. The CDR3 DNA is TGTGCCTGGAGTAGGAGCGCCAGCAATCAGCCCCAGCATTCT.

This clonotype was counted ten times or more. The V gene is TRBV5-1, the J gene TRBJ1-1; perhaps TRBD1 as D (5 bases). V shed 5 bases and J shed 4 bases, with 15 bases lying between them. This CDR3 region has 14 residues. CDR1 is SGHRS, CDR2 YFSETQ, per germline. CDR3 protein: CASRPGAPGTEAFF. The CDR3 bases are TGCGCCAGCAGACCTGGGGCGCCAGGCACTGAAGCTTTCTTT.